The subject of this entry is one T cell receptor (beta chain). Its cognate antigen is unknown. The sample originates from a study of identical twins. Findings and limits, study-wide: In monozygotic twins, models underestimated the sharing of out-of-frame TCR alpha. Weaker excess twin sharing was observed in beta out-of-frame sequences. Those out-of-frame alpha sequences shared by twins showed an excess of low generation probability.

This CDR3 spans 15 amino acids. J was trimmed by 5 bases and V by 6 bases; bases with no gene match: 9. Each CDR3 protein gets one entry after TCRdb re-called the 5' RACE reads with MiXCR. The sample consists of about 520,000 distinct CDR3 sequences, roughly a fifth of them appearing once. These data also featured in a second study, about T cells expressing NK-cell markers. This second study says: Four donors likewise had their CD3+CD56-NKG2C+ fraction led by these clonotypes.

This chain uses TRBV12-3 or TRBV12-4 with TRBJ2-5; TRBD2 aligns across 10 bases. What was sequenced was CD4+ T cells sorted from blood. This receptor was taken from a woman under 30 in good health. In DNA form, the CDR3 reads TGTGCCAGCAGCCCTGGACTAGCGGAAGGGGAGACCCAGTACTTC. Translating it yields CASSPGLAEGETQYF.